Listed here is a single T cell receptor beta chain. What it binds is not known. These data belong to a study of regulatory T cells in long-lasting Graves disease. Broader study findings: Sampling was limited to peripheral blood rather than thyroid tissue.

Arm-PCR of CDR3 regions and iRepertoire HTBI primers were used to build TCR beta libraries. TCRdb reanalysed the multiplex PCR reads using MiXCR and keeps one entry per CDR3 protein. Of approximately 470,000 distinct CDR3 sequences in the sample, roughly 17% were seen once. Indicated time point: newly diagnosed GD, antithyroid drugs for less than 3 months. The TCR library was made from RNA that had been extracted from PBMCs in TRIzol. In Xi'an, China, an endocrinology department was the source of patients. The germline V gene has CDR1 SGDLS and CDR2 YYNGEE. The CDR3 sequence is 15 residues long. V was pared by 1 base and J by 2 bases, with 10 bases between. The same data also went into a second study, on T cells in Graves' hyperthyroidism and ophthalmopathy.

Sequenced here: peripheral blood mononuclear cells (PBMCs), sampled at new diagnosis, from a patient treated with antithyroid drugs. This clonotype originated in a middle-aged man with Graves disease. The chain recombines TRBV9 with TRBJ2-1; D gene ambiguous. CDR3 sequence: CASSVRVAPYNEQFF. CDR3 DNA: TGTGCCAGCAGCGTACGGGTAGCCCCCTACAATGAGCAGTTCTTC. The full variable domain, completed using reference TRBV9 and TRBJ2-1, is DSGVTQTPKHLITATGQRVTLRCSPRSGDLSVYWYQQSLDQGLQFLIQYYNGEERAKGNILERFSAQQFPDLHSELNLSSLELGDSALYFCASSVRVAPYNEQFFGPGTRLTVL.